This TCR beta chain emerged from a study of cytomegalovirus exposure and HLA in healthy donors. About the research overall: There were around 390 genotyped donors. Of these, 81% fell in the genetic ancestry cluster associated with self-reported Caucasian donors.

Looked up from germline, CDR1 is SGHVS and CDR2 is FQNEAQ. The CDR3 covers 16 residues. The ends were cut back, 3 bases at V and 0 bases at J, with 9 bases in the middle. Comment on this clone: Its target is unknown.

Study outcomes and limitations: An analysis done earlier found most TCR beta V segments productive about 87% or about 30% of the time. Researchers catalogued 164 TCR beta chains as cytomegalovirus-associated.

A multiplex PCR was run with 60 Vbeta primers and 13 Jbeta primers. Produced via immunoSEQ multiplex PCR; TCRdb's table is partial and in-frame only. The table includes roughly 120,000 clones, roughly 73% detected once. Sequencing input: PBMCs. The chain links TRBV7-8 to TRBJ1-6; no firm D call. The TCR originated in a woman aged 25 to 45 in good health and CMV-seronegative. The CDR3 sequence: CASSFLLSSYNSPLHF. Written as DNA, the CDR3 is TGTGCCAGCAGCTTTCTTCTAAGCTCCTATAATTCACCCCTCCACTTT.